This paragraph reports one T cell receptor (beta chain). Trimming at V came to 6 bases and at J to 2 bases, leaving 4 bases not matched to a gene. CDR3 length: 13 residues. Germline values: CDR1 SQVTM, CDR2 ANQGSEA. The record originates from a study of blood T cell repertoires in COVID-19. Study context: Acute and convalescent COVID-19 specimens originated in the United States, Italy and Spain. PBMCs, B-cell-depleted T cells, or T cells provided the cDNA or gDNA that made up the material.

Original methodology: Estimation of nucleated cell counts relied on the amplification of reference gene primers. TCRdb keeps only in-frame clones here, not all; method: immunoSEQ multiplex PCR. D and trimming were read from the DNA, whereas the V and J calls and clone size are those reported in that table. The table has roughly 670,000 clones, 80% to 90% seen once. The chain carries TRBV29-1 and TRBJ1-1, with TRBD1 identical over 9 bases. Sequencing was carried out using peripheral blood. This clonotype originated in a woman aged 18-29 years with acute or convalescent COVID-19. The CDR3 DNA is TGCAGCGTCATGACAGGGGGTAACACTGAAGCTTTCTTT. Amino acid sequence: CSVMTGGNTEAFF.